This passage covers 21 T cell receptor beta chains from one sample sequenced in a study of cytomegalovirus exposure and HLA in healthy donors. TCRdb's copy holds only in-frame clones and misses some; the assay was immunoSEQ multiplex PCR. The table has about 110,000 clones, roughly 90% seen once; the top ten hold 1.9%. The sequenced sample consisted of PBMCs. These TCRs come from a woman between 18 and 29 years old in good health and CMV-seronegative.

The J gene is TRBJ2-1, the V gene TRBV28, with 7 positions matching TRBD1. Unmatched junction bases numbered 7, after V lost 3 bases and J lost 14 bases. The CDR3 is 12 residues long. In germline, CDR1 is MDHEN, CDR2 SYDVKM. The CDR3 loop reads CASSLEGGEEFF. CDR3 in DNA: TGTGCCAGCAGTTTGGAAGGGGGCGAGGAGTTCTTC.

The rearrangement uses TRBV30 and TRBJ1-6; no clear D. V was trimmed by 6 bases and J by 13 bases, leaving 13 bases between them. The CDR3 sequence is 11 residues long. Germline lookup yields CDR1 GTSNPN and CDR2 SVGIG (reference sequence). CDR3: CACPGVRPLHF. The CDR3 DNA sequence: TGTGCCTGCCCCGGGGTCCGGCCCCTCCACTTT.

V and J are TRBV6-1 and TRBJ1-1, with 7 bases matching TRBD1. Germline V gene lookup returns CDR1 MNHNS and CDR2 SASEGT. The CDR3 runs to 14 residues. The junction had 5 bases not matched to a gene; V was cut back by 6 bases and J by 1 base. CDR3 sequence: CASSVTGRNTEAFF. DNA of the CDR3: TGTGCCAGCAGCGTGACAGGGAGGAACACTGAAGCTTTCTTT.

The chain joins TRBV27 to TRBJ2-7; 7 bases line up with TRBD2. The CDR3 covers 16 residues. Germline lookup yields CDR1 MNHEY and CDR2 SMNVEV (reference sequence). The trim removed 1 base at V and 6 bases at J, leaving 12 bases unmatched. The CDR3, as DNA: TGTGCCAGCAGTTTATTCCTCGGCGGGAGACTTTCCGAGCAGTACTTC. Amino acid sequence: CASSLFLGGRLSEQYF.

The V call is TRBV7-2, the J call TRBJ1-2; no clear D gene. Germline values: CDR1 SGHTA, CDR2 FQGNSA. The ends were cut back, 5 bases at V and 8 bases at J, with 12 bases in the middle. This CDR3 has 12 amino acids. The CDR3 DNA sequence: TGTGCCAGCAGCCCAACATTGTTCGGCTACACCTTC. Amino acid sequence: CASSPTLFGYTF.

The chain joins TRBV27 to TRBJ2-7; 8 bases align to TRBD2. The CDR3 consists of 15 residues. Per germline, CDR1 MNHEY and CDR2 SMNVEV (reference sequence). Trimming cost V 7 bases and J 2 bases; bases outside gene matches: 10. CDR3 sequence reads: CASTFEREGPYEQYF. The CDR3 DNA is TGTGCCAGCACCTTCGAACGGGAGGGCCCCTACGAGCAGTACTTC.

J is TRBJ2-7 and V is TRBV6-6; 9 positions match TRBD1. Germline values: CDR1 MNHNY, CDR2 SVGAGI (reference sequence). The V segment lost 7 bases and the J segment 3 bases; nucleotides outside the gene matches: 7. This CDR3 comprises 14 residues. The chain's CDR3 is CASTPGQGRYEQYF. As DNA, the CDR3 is TGTGCCAGCACCCCGGGACAGGGCCGCTACGAGCAGTACTTC.

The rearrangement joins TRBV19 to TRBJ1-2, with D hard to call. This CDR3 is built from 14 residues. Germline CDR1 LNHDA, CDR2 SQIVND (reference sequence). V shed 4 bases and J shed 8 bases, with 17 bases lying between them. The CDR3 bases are TGTGCCAGTAGTAAATTGGCGACATTTTCAGGCTACACCTTC. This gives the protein CASSKLATFSGYTF.

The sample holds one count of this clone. The CDR3 loop reads CASSSDSGLASTNEQFF. As DNA, the CDR3 is TGTGCCAGCAGCTCTGACTCGGGACTAGCGTCCACCAATGAGCAGTTCTTC. The rearrangement uses TRBV7-2 and TRBJ2-1, with 10 nucleotides matching TRBD2. Germline-derived CDR1 and CDR2 are SGHTA and FQGNSA. This CDR3 comprises 17 residues. The V and J ends lost 4 bases and 6 bases, in that order; junction bases with no gene match: 12.

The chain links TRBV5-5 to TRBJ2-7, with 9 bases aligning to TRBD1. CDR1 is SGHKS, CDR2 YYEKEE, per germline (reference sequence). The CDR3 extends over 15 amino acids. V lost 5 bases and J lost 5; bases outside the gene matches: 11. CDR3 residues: CASRPRWDRAHEQYF. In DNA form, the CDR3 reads TGTGCCAGCAGACCCCGGTGGGACAGGGCCCACGAGCAGTACTTC.

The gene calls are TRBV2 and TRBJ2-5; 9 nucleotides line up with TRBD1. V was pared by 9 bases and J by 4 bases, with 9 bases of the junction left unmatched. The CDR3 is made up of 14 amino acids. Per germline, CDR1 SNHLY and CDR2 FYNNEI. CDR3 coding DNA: TGTGCCAGTACCGGACAGGGGAGCCCAGAGACCCAGTACTTC. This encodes CASTGQGSPETQYF.

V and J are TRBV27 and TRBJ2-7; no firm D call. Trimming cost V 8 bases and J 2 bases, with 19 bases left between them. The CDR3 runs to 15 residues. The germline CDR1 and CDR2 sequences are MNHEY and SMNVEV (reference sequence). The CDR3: CASGRATVEPYEQYF. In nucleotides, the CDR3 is TGTGCCAGCGGCCGAGCGACCGTGGAGCCCTACGAGCAGTACTTC.

The CDR3 DNA is TGTGCCAGCAGGTCCTTAGCGGGAGAAACCGGGGAGCTGTTTTTT. Its translation is CASRSLAGETGELFF. The V and J genes are TRBV9 and TRBJ2-2; 9 bases match TRBD2. The V gene's germline CDR1 is SGDLS and CDR2 YYNGEE. V was clipped by 5 bases and J by 5 bases; unmatched bases: 7. The CDR3 runs to 15 residues.

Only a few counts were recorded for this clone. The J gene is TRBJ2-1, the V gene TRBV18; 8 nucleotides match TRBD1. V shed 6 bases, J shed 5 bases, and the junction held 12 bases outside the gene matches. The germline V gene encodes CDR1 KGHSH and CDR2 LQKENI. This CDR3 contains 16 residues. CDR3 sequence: CASSSTGAHTDNEQFF. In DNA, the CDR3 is TGTGCCAGCTCCTCGACAGGGGCCCATACAGACAATGAGCAGTTCTTC.

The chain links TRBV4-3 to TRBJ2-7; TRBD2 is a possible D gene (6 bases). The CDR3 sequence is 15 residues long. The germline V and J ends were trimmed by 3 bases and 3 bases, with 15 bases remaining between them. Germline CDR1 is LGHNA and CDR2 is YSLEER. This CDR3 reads CASSQGLSHRYEQYF. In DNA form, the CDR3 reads TGCGCCAGCAGCCAGGGACTTTCTCATCGCTACGAGCAGTACTTC.

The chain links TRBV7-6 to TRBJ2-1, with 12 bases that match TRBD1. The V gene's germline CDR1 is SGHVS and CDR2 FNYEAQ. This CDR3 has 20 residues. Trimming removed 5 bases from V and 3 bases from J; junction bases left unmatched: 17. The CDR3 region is CASSPLRDRGPAYNYNEQFF. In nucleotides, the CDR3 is TGTGCCAGCAGCCCACTCCGGGACAGGGGGCCCGCTTACAACTACAATGAGCAGTTCTTC.

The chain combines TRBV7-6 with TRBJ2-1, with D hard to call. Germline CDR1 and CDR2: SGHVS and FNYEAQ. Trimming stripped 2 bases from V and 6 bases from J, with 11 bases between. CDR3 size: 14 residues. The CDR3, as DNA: TGTGCCAGCAGCTTATTAGGATCGGGCAATGAGCAGTTCTTC. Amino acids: CASSLLGSGNEQFF.

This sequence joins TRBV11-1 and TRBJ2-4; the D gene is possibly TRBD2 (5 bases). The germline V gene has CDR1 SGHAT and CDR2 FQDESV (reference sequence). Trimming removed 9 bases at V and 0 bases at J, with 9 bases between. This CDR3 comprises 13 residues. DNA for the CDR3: TGTGCCAGTGCCGGGGTAGCCAAAAACATTCAGTACTTC. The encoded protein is CASAGVAKNIQYF.

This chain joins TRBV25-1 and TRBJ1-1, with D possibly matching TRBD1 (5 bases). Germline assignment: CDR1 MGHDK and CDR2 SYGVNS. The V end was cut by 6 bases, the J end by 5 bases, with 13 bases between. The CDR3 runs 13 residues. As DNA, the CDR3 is TGTGCCAGCAGGGCGGGGGGAGGAACTGAAGCTTTCTTT. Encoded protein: CASRAGGGTEAFF. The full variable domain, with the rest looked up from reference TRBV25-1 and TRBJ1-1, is EADIYQTPRYLVIGTGKKITLECSQTMGHDKMYWYQQDPGMELHLIHYSYGVNSTEKGDLSSESTVSRIRTEHFPLTLESARPSHTSQYLCASRAGGGTEAFFGQGTRLTVV.

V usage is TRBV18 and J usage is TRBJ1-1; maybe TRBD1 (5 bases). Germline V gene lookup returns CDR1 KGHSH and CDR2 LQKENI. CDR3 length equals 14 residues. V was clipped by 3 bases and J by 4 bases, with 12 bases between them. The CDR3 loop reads CASSPTAEGTEAFF. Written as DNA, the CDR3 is TGTGCCAGCTCACCGACAGCGGAGGGCACTGAAGCTTTCTTT.

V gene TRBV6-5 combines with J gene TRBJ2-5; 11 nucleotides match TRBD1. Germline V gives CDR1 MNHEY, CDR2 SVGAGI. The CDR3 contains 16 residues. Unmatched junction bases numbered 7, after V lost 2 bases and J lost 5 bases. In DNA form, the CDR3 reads TGTGCCAGCAGTTACCCCGGACAGGGGGCGGCCGAGACCCAGTACTTC. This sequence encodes CASSYPGQGAAETQYF.